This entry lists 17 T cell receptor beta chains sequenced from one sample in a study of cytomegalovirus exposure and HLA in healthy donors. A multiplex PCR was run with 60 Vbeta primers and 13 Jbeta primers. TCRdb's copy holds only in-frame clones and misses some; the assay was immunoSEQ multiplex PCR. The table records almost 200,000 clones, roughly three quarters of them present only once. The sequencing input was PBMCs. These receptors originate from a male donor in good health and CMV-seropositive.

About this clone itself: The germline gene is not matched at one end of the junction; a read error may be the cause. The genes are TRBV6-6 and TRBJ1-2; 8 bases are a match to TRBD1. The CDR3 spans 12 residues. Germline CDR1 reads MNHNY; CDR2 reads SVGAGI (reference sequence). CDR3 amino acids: CASSYRSGQDVF. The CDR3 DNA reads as TGTGCCAGCAGTTATAGGTCGGGACAGGATGTCTTC.

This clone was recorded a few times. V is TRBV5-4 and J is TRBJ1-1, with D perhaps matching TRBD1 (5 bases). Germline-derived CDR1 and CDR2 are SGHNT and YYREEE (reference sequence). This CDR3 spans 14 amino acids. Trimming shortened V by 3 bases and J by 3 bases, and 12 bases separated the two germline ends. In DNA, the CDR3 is TGTGCCAGCAGCTCCGGTTGGGGGGACACTGAAGCTTTCTTT. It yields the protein CASSSGWGDTEAFF.

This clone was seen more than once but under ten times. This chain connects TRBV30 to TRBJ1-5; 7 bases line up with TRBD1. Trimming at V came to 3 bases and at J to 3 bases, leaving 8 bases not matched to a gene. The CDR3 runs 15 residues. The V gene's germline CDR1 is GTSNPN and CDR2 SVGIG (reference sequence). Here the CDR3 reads CAWSMGQLNNQPQHF. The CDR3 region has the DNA TGTGCCTGGAGCATGGGACAGCTTAACAATCAGCCCCAGCATTTT.

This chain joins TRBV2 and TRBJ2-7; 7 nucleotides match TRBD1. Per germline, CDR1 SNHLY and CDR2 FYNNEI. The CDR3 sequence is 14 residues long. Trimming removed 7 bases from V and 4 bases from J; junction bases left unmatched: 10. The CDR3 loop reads CASTAVGQIYEQYF. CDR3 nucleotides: TGTGCCAGCACCGCAGTGGGACAGATTTACGAGCAGTACTTC. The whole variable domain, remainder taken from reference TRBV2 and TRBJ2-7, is EPEVTQTPSHQVTQMGQEVILRCVPISNHLYFYWYRQILGQKVEFLVSFYNNEISEKSEIFDDQFSVERPDGSNFTLKIRSTKLEDSAMYFCASTAVGQIYEQYFGPGTRLTVT.

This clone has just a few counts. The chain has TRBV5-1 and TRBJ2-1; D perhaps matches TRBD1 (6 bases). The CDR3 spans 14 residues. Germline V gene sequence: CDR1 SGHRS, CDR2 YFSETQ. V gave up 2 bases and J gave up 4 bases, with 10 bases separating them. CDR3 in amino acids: CASSFLTGYNEQFF. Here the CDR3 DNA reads TGCGCCAGCAGCTTCCTGACAGGATACAATGAGCAGTTCTTC.

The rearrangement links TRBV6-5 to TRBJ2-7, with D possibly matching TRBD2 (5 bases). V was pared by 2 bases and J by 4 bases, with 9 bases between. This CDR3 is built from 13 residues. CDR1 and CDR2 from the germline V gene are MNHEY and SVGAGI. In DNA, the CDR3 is TGTGCCAGCAGTTACACGGGGTTATACGAGCAGTACTTC. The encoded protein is CASSYTGLYEQYF.

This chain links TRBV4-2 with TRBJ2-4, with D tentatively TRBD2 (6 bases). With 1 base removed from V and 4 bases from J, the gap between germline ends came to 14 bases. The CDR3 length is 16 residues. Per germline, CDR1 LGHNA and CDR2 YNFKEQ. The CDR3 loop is CASSQVGGELKNIQYF. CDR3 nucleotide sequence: TGTGCCAGCAGCCAAGTTGGAGGGGAGTTGAAAAACATTCAGTACTTC.

The CDR3 region has the DNA TGTGCCAGCTCATATAGCGGGACTTCCGCCTACGAGCAGTACTTC. Amino acid sequence: CASSYSGTSAYEQYF. The chain joins TRBV6-6 to TRBJ2-7; the match to TRBD2 covers 8 bases. The length of the CDR3 is 15 residues. Germline V gene data show CDR1 as MNHNY and CDR2 as SVGAGI (reference sequence). The V segment lost 8 bases and the J segment 2 bases; nucleotides outside the gene matches: 11.

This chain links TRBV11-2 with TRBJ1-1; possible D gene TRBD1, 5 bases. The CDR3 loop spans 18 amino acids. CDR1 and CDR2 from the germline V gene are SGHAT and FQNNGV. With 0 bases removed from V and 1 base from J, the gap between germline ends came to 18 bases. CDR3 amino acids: CASSLDMWGSISNTEAFF. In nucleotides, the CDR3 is TGTGCCAGCAGCTTAGATATGTGGGGCAGCATTTCGAACACTGAAGCTTTCTTT.

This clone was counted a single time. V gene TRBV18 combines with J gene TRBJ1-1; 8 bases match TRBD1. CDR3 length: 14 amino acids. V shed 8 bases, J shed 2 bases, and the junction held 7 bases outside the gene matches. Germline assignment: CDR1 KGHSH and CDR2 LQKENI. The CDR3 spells CASAQQGANTEAFF. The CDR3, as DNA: TGTGCCAGCGCGCAGCAGGGGGCCAACACTGAAGCTTTCTTT.

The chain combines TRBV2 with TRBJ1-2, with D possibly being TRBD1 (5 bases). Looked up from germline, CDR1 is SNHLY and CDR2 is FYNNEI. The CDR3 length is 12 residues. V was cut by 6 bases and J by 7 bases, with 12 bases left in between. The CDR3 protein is CASREQGSGYTF. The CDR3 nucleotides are TGTGCCAGCAGGGAGCAGGGCTCTGGCTACACCTTC.

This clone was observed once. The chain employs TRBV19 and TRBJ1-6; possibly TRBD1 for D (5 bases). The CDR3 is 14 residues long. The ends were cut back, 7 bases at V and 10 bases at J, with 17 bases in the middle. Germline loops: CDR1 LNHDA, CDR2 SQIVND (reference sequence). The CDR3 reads CASTSRGSESPLHF. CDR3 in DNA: TGTGCCAGTACCAGTCGGGGGTCAGAATCACCCCTCCACTTT.

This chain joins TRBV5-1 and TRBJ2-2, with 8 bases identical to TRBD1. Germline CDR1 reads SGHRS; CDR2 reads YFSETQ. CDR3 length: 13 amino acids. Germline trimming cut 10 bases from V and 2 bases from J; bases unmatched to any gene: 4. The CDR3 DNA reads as TGCGCCTGCGGACAGGGAAACACCGGGGAGCTGTTTTTT. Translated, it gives CACGQGNTGELFF.

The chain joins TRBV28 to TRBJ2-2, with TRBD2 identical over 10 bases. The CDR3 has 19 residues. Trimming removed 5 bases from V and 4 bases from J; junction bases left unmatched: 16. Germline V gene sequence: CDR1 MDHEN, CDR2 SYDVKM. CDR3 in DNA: TGTGCCAGCAGTGGGGTGGACACAAACCTAGCGGGAGTCACCGGGGAGCTGTTTTTT. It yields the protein CASSGVDTNLAGVTGELFF.

The CDR3 here is CASWTGASGNTIYF. Written as DNA, the CDR3 is TGCGCCAGCTGGACGGGAGCCTCTGGAAACACCATATATTTT. The chain combines TRBV5-1 with TRBJ1-3; no definite D call. This CDR3 has 14 amino acids. Trimming pared 7 bases from V and 0 bases from J, leaving 11 bases between. CDR1 and CDR2 (germline): SGHRS, YFSETQ.

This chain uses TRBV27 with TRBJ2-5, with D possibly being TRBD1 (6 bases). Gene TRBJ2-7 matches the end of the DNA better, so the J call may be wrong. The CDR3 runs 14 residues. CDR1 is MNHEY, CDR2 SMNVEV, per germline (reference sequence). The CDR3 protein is CASSFRLGAYEQYF. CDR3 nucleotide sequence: TGTGCCAGCAGTTTTCGTTTGGGGGCGTACGAGCAGTACTTC.

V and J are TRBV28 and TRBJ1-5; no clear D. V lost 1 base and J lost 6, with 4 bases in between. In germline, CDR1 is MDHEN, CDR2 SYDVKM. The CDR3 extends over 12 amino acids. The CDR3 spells CASSLSGQPQHF. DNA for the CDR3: TGTGCCAGCAGTTTATCGGGTCAGCCCCAGCATTTT.